The TCR beta chain described here comes from a study of T cell responses to AZD1222 COVID-19 vaccine. The study, taken as a whole, reports: Mapped onto spike, vaccine-associated CD4 TCRs spanned it and were dominant at 160-218 and 743-854. The study identified only a handful of AZD1222 recipients as seropositive at baseline. No repertoire was sampled before or during the peak T cell response, only after it.

Unmatched junction bases numbered 6, after V lost 5 bases and J lost 1 base. Germline CDR1 SGHTA, CDR2 FQGNSA. The CDR3 runs to 15 residues. TCRdb keeps only in-frame clones here, not all; method: immunoSEQ multiplex PCR. This table has roughly 110,000 clones, roughly 88% appearing once. About this clone: What it recognizes is unknown.

The TCR comes from an adult who received the AZD1222 COVID-19 vaccine. V gene TRBV7-2 combines with J gene TRBJ2-7; 9 bases map to TRBD2. The specimen comprised peripheral blood, sampled 28 days after the second AZD1222 dose. CDR3: CASSRQRGASYEQYF. The CDR3 nucleotides read TGTGCCAGCAGCCGGCAGCGGGGGGCGTCCTACGAGCAGTACTTC. The complete variable domain, with remaining parts taken from reference TRBV7-2 and TRBJ2-7, reads GAGVSQSPSNKVTEKGKDVELRCDPISGHTALYWYRQSLGQGLEFLIYFQGNSAPDKSGLPSDRFSAERTGGSVSTLTIQRTQQEDSAVYLCASSRQRGASYEQYFGPGTRLTVT.